Listed below are T cell receptor beta chains from one sample, sequenced in a study of blood T cell repertoires in COVID-19. This table comes from immunoSEQ multiplex PCR, and its TCRdb copy is limited to in-frame clones, with some not included. The sample consists of 230,000 or so clones, more than 70% of them appearing once. Sequencing was carried out using PBMCs or T cells enriched from blood (not recorded which). The receptors come from a woman in her 40s with acute COVID-19. Each CDR3 is given with its conserved first and last residue. D genes are given only for firm matches. A clone size is listed for some rows: how often the clone was seen (once, few, many), or a class if it is expanded.

v_gene	abundance	j_gene	d_gene	CDR3nt	CDR3aa
TRBV27	-	TRBJ1-6	TRBD1	TGTGCCAGCAGGCCGGGACAGAGCTATAATTCACCCCTCCACTTT	CASRPGQSYNSPLHF
TRBV7-2	-	TRBJ1-1	TRBD1	TGTGCCAGCAGGTACCGCGGGACAGGGCCGGATAGCACTGAAGCTTTCTTT	CASRYRGTGPDSTEAFF
TRBV7-9	-	TRBJ2-1	-	TGTGCCAGCAGCTTAGGGGGAAGGGAGCGGAGACTCTACAATGAGCAGTTCTTC	CASSLGGRERRLYNEQFF
TRBV5-4	once	TRBJ2-5	TRBD1	TGTGCCACCTCCGGGACAGGGAGGTTAGAGACCCAGTACTTC	CATSGTGRLETQYF
TRBV28	-	TRBJ1-3	-	TGTGCCAGCAGTTCCCAGATCATCTCTGGAAACACCATATATTTT	CASSSQIISGNTIYF
TRBV5-1	-	TRBJ1-2	TRBD1	TGCGCCAGCAGCTCTCCGGGACAGGGCGACACCTTC	CASSSPGQGDTF
TRBV5-1	-	TRBJ2-7	TRBD1	TGCGCCAGCAGCTTGGAGGGATGGGCAGGGGGCGCGGGAGAGCAGTACTTC	CASSLEGWAGGAGEQYF
TRBV3-1/TRBV3-2	-	TRBJ1-3	-	TGTGCCAGCAGCCCAACAGGGCCCTCTAGCTCTGGAAACACCATATATTTT	CASSPTGPSSSGNTIYF
TRBV5-1	-	TRBJ2-1	TRBD2	TGCGCCAGCATCAAAGCGGGGCTGAATGAGCAGTTCTTC	CASIKAGLNEQFF
TRBV19	-	TRBJ1-5	-	TGTGCCAGTAGTATCGACAGTATCGTTCAGCCCCAGCATTTT	CASSIDSIVQPQHF
TRBV5-1	once	TRBJ2-5	-	TGCGCCAGCAGCTTGAATCTACGGGAGACCCAGTACTTC	CASSLNLRETQYF
TRBV5-1	once	TRBJ2-3	-	TGCGCCAGCAGCCACGTTGGGGGGACAGATACGCAGTATTTT	CASSHVGGTDTQYF
TRBV20-1	few	TRBJ2-7	-	TGCAGTGTTCCCAACAGCGGCGAGCAGTACTTC	CSVPNSGEQYF